This record looks at one T cell receptor (beta chain) sequence and its context. V dropped 4 bases and J dropped 6; count of bases not matched to a gene: 9. The CDR3 is 17 amino acids. Germline V CDR1 and CDR2: SGHRS, YFSETQ. The sample originates from a study of cytomegalovirus exposure and HLA in healthy donors. Use of 60 Vbeta and 13 Jbeta primers characterized the PCR. Generated by immunoSEQ multiplex PCR, the TCRdb table keeps only in-frame clones and is missing some. This table lists 200,000 or so clones. This TCR was sampled from a boy aged 5-17 years in good health and CMV-seronegative. Specimen: PBMCs. This sequence joins TRBV5-1 and TRBJ2-1; 14 bases line up with TRBD2. In nucleotides, the CDR3 is TGCGCCAGCAGCGAAGGGACTAGCGGGGGCCAACTCAATGAGCAGTTCTTC. As protein: CASSEGTSGGQLNEQFF.